The present entry profiles one TCR beta chain with its context. Its cognate antigen is unknown. This sample was included in a study of blood T cells in healthy people across ages. Study outcomes and limitations: Compared with aged donors, long-lived donors showed fewer expanded clones, suggesting selection.

Trimming cost V 10 bases and J 13 bases, with 20 bases left between them. CDR3 length equals 13 residues. CDR1 and CDR2 (germline): ENHRY, SYGVKD. Sample-barcoded 5' priming and a J-beta primer mix drove a second PCR of roughly 6 to 12 cycles. A template-switch adaptor containing 12 random nucleotides labeled each cDNA molecule. Each CDR3 protein is one row after TCRdb ran MiXCR on the 5' RACE reads. The data hold over 700,000 distinct CDR3 sequences, with 40% to 65% observed a single time. Individuals who donated were healthy Caucasians from Russia aged roughly 6 to 95. A minimum of 5 micrograms of total RNA was extracted per sample.

The sample taken for sequencing was blood. The gene calls are TRBV10-3 and TRBJ1-6; D unresolved. The sequence derives from a man older than 75 in good health. The CDR3 here is CATANERVHPLHF. The CDR3 region has the DNA TGTGCCACAGCCAATGAACGGGTCCATCCCCTCCACTTT.